This TCR beta chain was documented in a study of shared clonotypes between healthy human individuals. V lost 0 bases, J lost 8 bases, and 9 bases lay in between. Germline CDR1 reads SGHRS; CDR2 reads YFSETQ. The CDR3 covers 13 residues. Using immunoSEQ multiplex PCR, the repertoire was profiled, and TCRdb retains in-frame clones only, with some absent. The sample consists of 2 million to 2.5 million clones, about 92% of them appearing once. J is TRBJ2-1 and V is TRBV5-1; D is unclear. Sequencing was carried out using naive CD4+ T cells from PBMCs. Subset noted: CD45RA+ positively selected. The source is a young man in good health. Some clones in this sample may be carry-over from other donors' samples. The CDR3 nucleotides are TGCGCCAGCAGCTTGGCCAGGCTTTATGAGCAGTTCTTC. Residues: CASSLARLYEQFF.